Listed below are T cell receptor beta chains from one sample, sequenced in a study of blood T cell repertoires in COVID-19. The assay was immunoSEQ multiplex PCR, and TCRdb's table has in-frame clones only and misses some. The sample holds approximately 100,000 clones, 87% seen once. Sequenced material: peripheral blood. The receptors stem from a man in his forties or fifties with acute or convalescent COVID-19. CDR3s include the opening cysteine and the closing phenylalanine or tryptophan.

length: 15; V: TRBV24-1; CDR3: CATSDRDRTYNEQFF
length: 14; V: TRBV6-5; CDR3: CASCRGGIGNEQFF
length: 10; V: TRBV10-3; CDR3: CAILRAGYTF
length: 14; V: TRBV11-3; CDR3: CASSLGADQETQYF
length: 17; V: TRBV28; CDR3: CASSLYSPRRGSYGYTF
length: 15; V: TRBV3-1/TRBV3-2; CDR3: CASSPARAAGNTIYF
length: 16; V: TRBV19; CDR3: CASSGRDRVSEETQYF
length: 15; V: TRBV2; CDR3: CASGRTSGGGNEQFF
length: 13; V: TRBV7-2; CDR3: CASSSSGRPGYTF
length: 13; V: TRBV11-1; CDR3: CASSWTADYEQYF
length: 15; V: TRBV6-5; CDR3: CASTYGGRGPNEQFF
length: 12; V: TRBV10-3; CDR3: CAIRQLGDTQYF
length: 17; V: TRBV4-2; CDR3: CASSQEDVGGFGETQYF
length: 13; V: TRBV7-9; CDR3: CASSTQGGNTIYF
length: 15; V: TRBV7-2; CDR3: CASSPWTGNNQPQHF
length: 14; V: TRBV14; CDR3: CASSRGPGAFGYTF
length: 15; V: TRBV9; CDR3: CASSVGTGDHQPQHF
length: 17; V: TRBV19; CDR3: CASSLAGGRAQYNEQFF
length: 13; V: TRBV9; CDR3: CASSGLSDTEAFF
length: 13; V: TRBV5-1; CDR3: CASCSRGQETQYF
length: 16; V: TRBV6-6; CDR3: CASSFSLAGGQDTQYF
length: 14; V: TRBV7-8; CDR3: CASSRGLADNEQFF
length: 16; V: TRBV30; CDR3: CAWSVQLAGGTGELFF
length: 16; V: TRBV5-1; CDR3: CASSLALRQGRDTQYF
length: 17; V: TRBV5-1; CDR3: CASSLEGTRGSYNEQFF